These T cell receptor beta chains were read from a single sample in a study of regulatory T cells in long-lasting Graves disease. Via MiXCR, TCRdb re-called the multiplex PCR reads, giving one row per CDR3 protein. The repertoire has some 340,000 distinct CDR3 sequences, about 10% of them found once; the top ten carry approximately 20%. These same records also appear under a second study, on T cells in Graves' hyperthyroidism and ophthalmopathy.

This specimen consisted of peripheral blood mononuclear cells (PBMCs), obtained at new diagnosis, from a patient treated with antithyroid drugs. The receptors stem from a woman aged 18 to 35 with Graves disease. Both conserved end residues are part of each CDR3. The D gene is left open where the match is weak. The size field is filled for only some rows; it gives once, few, many or a size class.

V	J	size	D	CDR3	DNA
TRBV10-3	TRBJ1-1	many	.	CAISEDMPTEAFF	TGTGCCATCAGTGAAGACATGCCCACTGAAGCTTTCTTT
TRBV20-1	TRBJ1-2	many	.	CSARGRTFYGYTF	TGCAGTGCTAGGGGACGTACCTTCTATGGCTACACCTTC
TRBV28	TRBJ1-2	many	.	CASSFGGYGYTF	TGTGCCAGCAGCTTCGGGGGCTATGGCTACACCTTC
TRBV9	TRBJ1-1	many	TRBD1	CASSAQDGQGGTEAFF	TGTGCCAGCAGCGCCCAAGACGGACAGGGAGGCACTGAAGCTTTCTTT
TRBV7-6	TRBJ1-3	few	.	CASSFLGNTIYF	TGTGCCAGCAGCTTCCTAGGAAACACCATATATTTT
TRBV7-2	TRBJ2-5	many	.	CASSLDSETQYF	TGTGCCAGCAGCTTAGATTCGGAGACCCAGTACTTC
TRBV19	TRBJ2-1	many	.	CASSHRDPLWNEQFF	TGTGCCAGTAGTCACCGGGACCCCCTTTGGAATGAGCAGTTCTTC
TRBV4-1	TRBJ2-5	.	.	CASSQELQVGASQETQYF	TGCGCCAGCAGCCAAGAATTACAGGTTGGAGCGTCCCAAGAGACCCAGTACTTC
TRBV7-2	TRBJ1-5	.	TRBD1	CASSSGTGGAQPQHF	TGTGCCAGCAGCTCAGGGACAGGGGGCGCTCAGCCCCAGCATTTT
TRBV20-1	TRBJ2-3	many	.	CSARDPTDTQYF	TGCAGTGCTAGAGATCCCACAGATACGCAGTATTTT
TRBV7-9	TRBJ2-7	.	TRBD2	CASSQTSGRVDEQYF	TGTGCCAGCAGCCAAACTAGCGGGAGAGTCGACGAGCAGTACTTC
TRBV5-6	TRBJ1-5	many	.	CASSLGQASNQPQHF	TGTGCCAGCAGCTTGGGACAGGCTAGCAATCAGCCCCAGCATTTT
TRBV7-3	TRBJ2-7	many	TRBD1	CASSSGQGDYEQYF	TGTGCCAGCAGCTCGGGACAGGGAGACTACGAGCAGTACTTC
TRBV20-1	TRBJ1-5	few	TRBD1	CSASPGTGGPGGQPQHF	TGCAGTGCTAGCCCCGGGACAGGGGGTCCTGGGGGTCAGCCCCAGCATTTT
TRBV24-1	TRBJ2-1	.	TRBD2	CATSPAEASGSYNEQFF	TGTGCCACCAGCCCCGCGGAGGCCAGCGGGAGTTACAATGAGCAGTTCTTC
TRBV20-1	TRBJ2-3	many	.	CSARDEASGTDTQYF	TGCAGTGCTAGAGATGAGGCTAGCGGCACAGATACGCAGTATTTT
TRBV7-3	TRBJ2-1	.	.	CASSHNYLDEQFF	TGTGCCAGCAGCCATAACTATCTGGATGAGCAGTTCTTC
TRBV4-3	TRBJ2-2	.	.	CASSQDRRGPGELFF	TGCGCCAGCAGCCAAGATCGGAGGGGCCCCGGGGAGCTGTTTTTT
TRBV27	TRBJ2-1	many	.	CASSHNRVSSYNEQFF	TGTGCCAGCAGTCACAATAGGGTCAGCTCCTACAATGAGCAGTTCTTC
TRBV7-3	TRBJ2-1	many	.	CASSLTSYNEQFF	TGTGCCAGCAGCTTAACCAGTTACAATGAGCAGTTCTTC
TRBV7-9	TRBJ2-7	.	TRBD2	CASSFVRTSGSVYEQYF	TGTGCCAGCAGCTTCGTAAGGACTAGCGGGAGTGTCTACGAGCAGTACTTC
TRBV30	TRBJ1-5	few	TRBD1	CAWSLGQGLINQPQHF	TGTGCCTGGAGTTTGGGACAGGGCCTCATCAATCAGCCCCAGCATTTT
TRBV20-1	TRBJ2-7	many	.	CSCRASHGGGYYEQYF	TGCAGTTGCAGAGCGTCCCACGGAGGTGGTTACTACGAGCAGTACTTC
TRBV11-2	TRBJ1-2	few	.	CASTGPQGIIDGYTF	TGTGCCAGCACCGGCCCCCAGGGAATTATAGATGGCTACACCTTC
TRBV7-2	TRBJ1-1	many	.	CASSYGTRVEAFF	TGTGCCAGCAGCTATGGGACAAGGGTAGAAGCTTTCTTT
TRBV6-2/TRBV6-3	TRBJ1-2	many	.	CASSYPQGRGYTF	TGTGCCAGCAGTTACCCACAGGGAAGAGGCTACACCTTC
TRBV10-3	TRBJ1-1	many	.	CAISVQNTEAFF	TGTGCCATCAGTGTGCAGAACACTGAAGCTTTCTTT
TRBV27	TRBJ1-6	many	.	CASSWQVNSPLHF	TGTGCCAGCAGTTGGCAGGTGAATTCACCCCTCCACTTT
TRBV20-1	TRBJ1-2	many	TRBD1	CSASPTGFDNYGYTF	TGCAGTGCTAGCCCGACAGGGTTCGATAACTATGGCTACACCTTC
TRBV20-1	TRBJ1-1	many	TRBD1	CSAPDRGFTEAFF	TGCAGTGCCCCGGACAGGGGTTTCACTGAAGCTTTCTTT
TRBV27	TRBJ1-5	many	.	CASLPPLPGWSHHQPQHF	TGTGCCAGCTTACCCCCCCTGCCGGGATGGTCGCATCATCAGCCCCAGCATTTT
TRBV10-3	TRBJ1-5	many	.	CAISESIGNQPQHF	TGTGCCATCAGTGAGTCAATAGGGAATCAGCCCCAGCATTTT
TRBV2	TRBJ2-1	many	TRBD2	CASSTPSGGADNEQFF	TGTGCCAGCAGCACGCCTAGCGGGGGGGCCGACAATGAGCAGTTCTTC
TRBV7-6	TRBJ2-2	many	TRBD2	CASSRMISGRRNTGELFF	TGTGCCAGCAGCCGCATGATCAGCGGGAGAAGGAACACCGGGGAGCTGTTTTTT
TRBV28	TRBJ2-7	many	.	CASSGVLYEQYF	TGTGCCAGCAGCGGGGTTCTCTACGAGCAGTACTTC